Shown below are 15 T cell receptor beta chains from a single sample sequenced in a study of T-cell reconstitution after alpha-beta-depleted transplantation in children. This sample's TCRbeta library carried unique molecular identifier barcodes. TCRdb reanalysed the PCR reads using MiXCR and keeps one entry per CDR3 protein. The sample contains more than 450,000 distinct CDR3 sequences, about 16% of which appear only once. Sequencing was performed on PBMCs from the stem cell graft donor, taken from the stem cell graft. These receptors all stem from a human donor who donated a stem cell graft to a child with acute lymphoblastic leukemia.

This clonotype appeared a few times. The gene calls are TRBV7-2 and TRBJ2-2, with D possibly matching TRBD1 (5 bases). The CDR3 spans 16 residues. Trimming shortened V by 2 bases and J by 0 bases, and 10 bases separated the two germline ends. The germline CDR1 and CDR2 sequences are SGHTA and FQGNSA. CDR3 loop: CASSLRRGANTGELFF. Here the CDR3 DNA reads TGTGCCAGCAGCTTAAGAAGGGGCGCGAACACCGGGGAGCTGTTTTTT.

This sequence joins TRBV5-5 and TRBJ2-1; D may be TRBD2 (5 bases). The CDR3 extends over 17 amino acids. Per the germline V gene, CDR1 is SGHKS and CDR2 is YYEKEE (reference sequence). Trimming left V 0 bases short and J 4 bases short, with 17 bases between. CDR3 amino acids: CASSLDDRTLRYNEQFF. For the CDR3, the DNA is TGTGCCAGCAGCTTGGATGATCGGACTCTGAGGTACAATGAGCAGTTCTTC.

The chain joins TRBV7-9 to TRBJ2-3, with a tentative D call TRBD2 (5 bases). CDR1 is SEHNR, CDR2 FQNEAQ, per germline (reference sequence). The CDR3 runs to 15 residues. V was clipped by 2 bases and J by 0 bases, with 9 bases between them. CDR3 in amino acids: CASSLRSASTDTQYF. The DNA of the CDR3 is TGTGCCAGCAGCTTACGTAGCGCCAGCACAGATACGCAGTATTTT. Based on the CDR3 plus reference TRBV7-9 and TRBJ2-3, the full variable domain is DTGVSQNPRHKITKRGQNVTFRCDPISEHNRLYWYRQTLGQGPEFLTYFQNEAQLEKSRLLSDRFSAERPKGSFSTLEIQRTEQGDSAMYLCASSLRSASTDTQYFGPGTRLTVL.

This clonotype was picked up a small number of times. V is TRBV10-3 and J is TRBJ2-1; the D is unclear. The CDR3 loop spans 14 amino acids. V lost 0 bases and J lost 2, with 5 bases in between. CDR1 is ENHRY, CDR2 SYGVKD, per germline. In DNA, the CDR3 is TGTGCCATCAGTGAGTCGGGCCCCTACAATGAGCAGTTCTTC. This gives the protein CAISESGPYNEQFF.

J is TRBJ2-1 and V is TRBV13; 10 bases fit TRBD2. Trimming at V came to 7 bases and at J to 6 bases, leaving 3 bases not matched to a gene. The CDR3 is 13 residues long. Looked up from germline, CDR1 is PRHDT and CDR2 is FYEKMQ (reference sequence). CDR3 in DNA: TGTGCCAGCACCGGGACTAGCGCCAATGAGCAGTTCTTC. It codes for CASTGTSANEQFF.

This clonotype was found a few times. The V call is TRBV12-3 or TRBV12-4, the J call TRBJ2-1; D is possibly TRBD2 (7 bases). The CDR3 is 16 amino acids. V was shortened by 7 bases and J by 6 bases, with 22 bases between the two germline ends. The CDR3 DNA reads TGTGCCAGCACCCCATTGGGGGGCGGGAGAATCAATGAGCAGTTCTTC. Translation gives CASTPLGGGRINEQFF.

The chain joins TRBV3-1 to TRBJ2-7; no firm D call. Germline-derived CDR1 and CDR2 are LGHDT and YNNKEL (reference sequence). The V end was cut by 0 bases, the J end by 0 bases, with 6 bases between. This CDR3 region has 14 residues. The CDR3 here is CASSQETVSYEQYF. The CDR3 DNA reads as TGTGCCAGCAGCCAAGAAACGGTCTCCTACGAGCAGTACTTC.

The chain employs TRBV7-3 and TRBJ2-5; the D is unclear. There are 12 residues in the CDR3. V was cut by 5 bases and J by 5 bases, with 9 bases left in between. Per the germline V gene, CDR1 is SGHTA and CDR2 is FQGTGA. Here the CDR3 reads CASSTNYETQYF. The CDR3 DNA follows: TGTGCCAGCAGCACCAACTATGAGACCCAGTACTTC.

The chain has TRBV6-1 and TRBJ2-1; 9 bases fit TRBD2. Germline lookup yields CDR1 MNHNS and CDR2 SASEGT. The CDR3 length is 15 residues. J was trimmed by 8 bases and V by 8 bases; bases with no gene match: 13. This chain's CDR3 is CASVDRAGGPDEQFF. The CDR3 coding sequence is TGTGCCAGCGTGGACCGGGCGGGAGGGCCGGATGAGCAGTTCTTC.

The rearrangement joins TRBV5-1 to TRBJ2-1; 8 positions agree with TRBD2. The junction had 1 base not matched to a gene; V was cut back by 2 bases and J by 3 bases. The germline V gene has CDR1 SGHRS and CDR2 YFSETQ. The CDR3 runs to 14 residues. The CDR3 loop is CASSFTSGYNEQFF. The DNA of the CDR3 is TGCGCCAGCAGCTTTACTAGCGGCTACAATGAGCAGTTCTTC.

This clonotype was counted a few times. The V and J genes are TRBV9 and TRBJ1-3; D unclear. The length of the CDR3 is 19 residues. The V gene's germline CDR1 is SGDLS and CDR2 YYNGEE. V was cut by 2 bases and J by 0 bases, with 21 bases left in between. This chain's CDR3 is CASSVKGRPGTASGNTIYF. Written as DNA, the CDR3 is TGTGCCAGCAGCGTGAAAGGACGGCCTGGTACTGCCTCTGGAAACACCATATATTTT.

J is TRBJ1-4 and V is TRBV19; TRBD1 agrees at 7 bases. The CDR3 extends over 15 amino acids. Germline loops: CDR1 LNHDA, CDR2 SQIVND (reference sequence). Trimming cost V 2 bases and J 8 bases; bases outside gene matches: 8. This CDR3 is CASSILTGVVEKLFF. In DNA, the CDR3 is TGTGCCAGTAGTATACTCACAGGGGTGGTAGAAAAACTGTTTTTT.

CDR3 residues: CASSLGAQGYTF. The CDR3 DNA reads TGCGCCAGCAGCCTGGGGGCGCAAGGCTACACCTTC. This chain joins TRBV5-1 and TRBJ1-2, with D tentatively TRBD1 (6 bases). The V gene lost 4 bases and the J gene lost 8 bases, with 12 bases spanning the gap. The germline gives CDR1 SGHRS, CDR2 YFSETQ. The CDR3 runs 12 residues.

This clonotype was observed a few times. This chain links TRBV12-3 or TRBV12-4 with TRBJ1-6; D not certain. The V gene lost 7 bases and the J gene lost 2 bases, with 9 bases spanning the gap. The CDR3 is 14 residues long. In DNA, the CDR3 is TGTGCCAGCACGGTAGAGGCCTATAATTCACCCCTCCACTTT. This encodes CASTVEAYNSPLHF.

V is TRBV24-1 and J is TRBJ2-2; D unclear. Germline loops: CDR1 KGHDR, CDR2 SFDVKD. The germline V and J ends were trimmed by 3 bases and 0 bases, with 7 bases remaining between them. The CDR3 loop spans 15 amino acids. The CDR3 DNA reads TGTGCCACCAGTGATCAGCTGGCGAACACCGGGGAGCTGTTTTTT. The encoded protein is CATSDQLANTGELFF.